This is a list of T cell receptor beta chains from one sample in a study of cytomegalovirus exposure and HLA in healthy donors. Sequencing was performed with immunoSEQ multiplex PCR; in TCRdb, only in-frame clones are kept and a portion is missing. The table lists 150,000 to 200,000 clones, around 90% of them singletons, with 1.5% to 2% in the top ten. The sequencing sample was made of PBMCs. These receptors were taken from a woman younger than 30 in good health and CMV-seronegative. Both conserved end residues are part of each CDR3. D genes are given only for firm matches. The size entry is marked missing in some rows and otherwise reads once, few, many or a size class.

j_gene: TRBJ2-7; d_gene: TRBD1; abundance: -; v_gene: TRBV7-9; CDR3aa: CASSYGQGTYEQYF; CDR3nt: TGTGCCAGCAGCTATGGACAGGGAACCTACGAGCAGTACTTC
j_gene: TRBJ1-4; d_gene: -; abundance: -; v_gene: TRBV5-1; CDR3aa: CASSPQGGSNEKLFF; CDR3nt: TGCGCCAGCAGCCCCCAGGGAGGTTCTAATGAAAAACTGTTTTTT
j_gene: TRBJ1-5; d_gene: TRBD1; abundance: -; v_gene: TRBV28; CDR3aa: CASSLAGTGVRLPQHF; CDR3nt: TGTGCCAGCAGTTTAGCCGGGACAGGGGTAAGGCTGCCCCAGCATTTT
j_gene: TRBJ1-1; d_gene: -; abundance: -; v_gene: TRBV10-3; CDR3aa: CESGSGAEAFF; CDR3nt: TGTGAATCGGGGTCCGGGGCTGAAGCTTTCTTT
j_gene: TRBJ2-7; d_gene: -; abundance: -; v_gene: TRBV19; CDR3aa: CASSILGGDPLEQYF; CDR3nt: TGTGCCAGTAGTATTCTCGGCGGGGACCCCCTGGAGCAGTACTTC
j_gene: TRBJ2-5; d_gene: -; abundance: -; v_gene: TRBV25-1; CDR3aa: CATQWSLQETQYF; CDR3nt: TGTGCCACGCAGTGGTCTCTCCAAGAGACCCAGTACTTC
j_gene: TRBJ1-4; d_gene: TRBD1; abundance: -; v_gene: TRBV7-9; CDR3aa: CASSSGQGTATNEKLFF; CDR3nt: TGTGCCAGCAGCTCCGGACAGGGGACAGCAACTAATGAAAAACTGTTTTTT
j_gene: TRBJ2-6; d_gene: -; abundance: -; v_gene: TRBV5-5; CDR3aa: CASTPAASGANVLTF; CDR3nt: TGTGCCAGCACCCCTGCGGCCTCTGGGGCCAACGTCCTGACTTTC
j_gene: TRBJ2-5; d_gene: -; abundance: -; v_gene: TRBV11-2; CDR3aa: CASSGDIGAAETQYF; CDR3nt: TGTGCCAGCAGCGGGGACATTGGGGCGGCGGAGACCCAGTACTTC
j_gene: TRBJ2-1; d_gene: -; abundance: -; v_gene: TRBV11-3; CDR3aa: CASSLVEVLSYNEQFF; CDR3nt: TGTGCCAGCAGCTTAGTAGAGGTGTTGTCCTACAATGAGCAGTTCTTC
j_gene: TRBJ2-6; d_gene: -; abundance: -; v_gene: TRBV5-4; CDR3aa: CASSPGGAPPGANVLTF; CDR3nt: TGTGCCAGCAGCCCGGGGGGCGCTCCCCCTGGGGCCAACGTCCTGACTTTC
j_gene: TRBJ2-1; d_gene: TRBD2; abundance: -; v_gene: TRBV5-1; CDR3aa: CASSLGTSGNYEQFF; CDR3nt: TGCGCCAGCAGCCTCGGGACTAGCGGGAACTATGAGCAGTTCTTC
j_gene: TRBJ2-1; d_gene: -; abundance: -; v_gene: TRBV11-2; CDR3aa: CASSPTPVRGGVEQFF; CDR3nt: TGTGCCAGCAGCCCGACGCCGGTAAGGGGGGGCGTTGAGCAGTTCTTC
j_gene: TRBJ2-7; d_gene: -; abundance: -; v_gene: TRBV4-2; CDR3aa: CASSPRRGDEQYF; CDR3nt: TGTGCCAGCAGCCCAAGAAGGGGCGACGAGCAGTACTTC
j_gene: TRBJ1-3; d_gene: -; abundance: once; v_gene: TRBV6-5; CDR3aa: CATQTISGNTIYF; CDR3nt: TGTGCCACTCAGACAATCTCTGGAAACACCATATATTTT
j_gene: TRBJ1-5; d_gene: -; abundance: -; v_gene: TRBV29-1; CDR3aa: CSVLAGYNQPQHF; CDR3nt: TGCAGCGTGCTCGCAGGGTACAATCAGCCCCAGCATTTT
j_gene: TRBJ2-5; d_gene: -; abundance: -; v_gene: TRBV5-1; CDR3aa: CASSLVPSETQYF; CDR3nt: TGCGCCAGCAGCTTGGTTCCTTCGGAGACCCAGTACTTC
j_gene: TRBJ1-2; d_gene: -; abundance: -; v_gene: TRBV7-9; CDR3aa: CASERWGHGYTF; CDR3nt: TGTGCCAGTGAAAGATGGGGGCATGGCTACACCTTC
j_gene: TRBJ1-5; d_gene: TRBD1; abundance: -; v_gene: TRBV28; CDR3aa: CASSLGTGSHQPQHF; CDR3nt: TGTGCCAGCAGTTTAGGGACAGGGAGTCATCAGCCCCAGCATTTT
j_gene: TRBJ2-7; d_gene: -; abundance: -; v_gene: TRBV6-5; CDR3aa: CASSYSIGGAAYEQYF; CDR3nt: TGTGCCAGCAGTTACTCGATCGGGGGAGCGGCCTACGAGCAGTACTTC
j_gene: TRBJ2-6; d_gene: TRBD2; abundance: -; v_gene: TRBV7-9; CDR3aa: CASENGRTYSGANVLTF; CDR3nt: TGTGCCAGCGAGAACGGGAGGACATACTCTGGGGCCAACGTCCTGACTTTC
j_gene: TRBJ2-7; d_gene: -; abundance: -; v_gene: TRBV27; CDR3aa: CASSYEPSYEQYF; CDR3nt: TGTGCCAGCAGTTACGAGCCCTCCTACGAGCAGTACTTC
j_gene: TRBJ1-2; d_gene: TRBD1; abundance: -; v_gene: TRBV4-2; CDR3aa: CASSQSFTHPGQDNYGYTF; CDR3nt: TGTGCCAGCAGCCAATCTTTTACCCACCCTGGACAGGATAACTATGGCTACACCTTC
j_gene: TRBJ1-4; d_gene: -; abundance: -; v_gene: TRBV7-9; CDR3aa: CASDPPGRGNEKLFF; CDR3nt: TGTGCCAGCGACCCCCCGGGGAGGGGTAATGAAAAACTGTTTTTT
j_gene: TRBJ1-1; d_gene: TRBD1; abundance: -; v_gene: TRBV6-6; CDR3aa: CASSHPSHRGEAFF; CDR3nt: TGTGCCAGCAGCCACCCCTCACACAGGGGTGAAGCTTTCTTT
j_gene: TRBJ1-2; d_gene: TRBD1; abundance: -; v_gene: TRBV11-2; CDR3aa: CASSSLHDRERGANYGYTF; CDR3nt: TGTGCCAGCAGCTCACTACATGACAGGGAGAGGGGAGCTAACTATGGCTACACCTTC
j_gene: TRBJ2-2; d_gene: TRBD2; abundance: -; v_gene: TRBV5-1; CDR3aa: CASKGSGANTGELFF; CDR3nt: TGCGCCAGCAAAGGTAGCGGGGCGAACACCGGGGAGCTGTTTTTT
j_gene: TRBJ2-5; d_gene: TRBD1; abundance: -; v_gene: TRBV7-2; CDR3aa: CASSRDSSQETQYF; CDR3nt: TGTGCCAGCAGTCGGGACAGTAGCCAAGAGACCCAGTACTTC
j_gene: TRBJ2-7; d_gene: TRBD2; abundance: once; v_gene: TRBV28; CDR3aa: CASSLLGGKYEQYF; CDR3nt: TGTGCCAGCAGTTTACTGGGGGGGAAGTACGAGCAGTACTTC
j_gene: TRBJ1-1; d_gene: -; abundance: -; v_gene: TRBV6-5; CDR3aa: CASSSTMAGRTEAFF; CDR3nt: TGTGCCAGCAGTTCAACAATGGCAGGGCGGACTGAAGCTTTCTTT
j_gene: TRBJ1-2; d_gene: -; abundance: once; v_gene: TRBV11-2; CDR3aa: CASSLVQAGSFNYGYTF; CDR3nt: TGTGCCAGCAGCTTAGTTCAGGCAGGGTCGTTTAACTATGGCTACACCTTC
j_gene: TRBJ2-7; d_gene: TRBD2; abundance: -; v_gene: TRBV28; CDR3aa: CASSQASGAPFYEQYF; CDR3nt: TGTGCCAGCAGTCAAGCTAGCGGGGCGCCCTTCTACGAGCAGTACTTC
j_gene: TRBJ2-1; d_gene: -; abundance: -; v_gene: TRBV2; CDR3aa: CASRVDQGPRQFF; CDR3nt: TGTGCCAGCAGGGTAGATCAGGGCCCCCGGCAGTTCTTC
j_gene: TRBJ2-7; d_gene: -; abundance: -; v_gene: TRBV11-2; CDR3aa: CASSLVVGDPYEQYF; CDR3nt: TGTGCCAGCAGCTTAGTTGTTGGAGATCCCTACGAGCAGTACTTC
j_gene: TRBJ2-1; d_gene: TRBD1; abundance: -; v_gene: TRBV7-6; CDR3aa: CASSLGQGANEQFF; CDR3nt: TGTGCCAGCAGCTTGGGACAGGGGGCGAATGAGCAGTTCTTC
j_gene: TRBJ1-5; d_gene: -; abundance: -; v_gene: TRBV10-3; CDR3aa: CASTGTSNSNQPQHF; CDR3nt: TGTGCCTCAACGGGGACTTCGAATAGCAATCAGCCCCAGCATTTT
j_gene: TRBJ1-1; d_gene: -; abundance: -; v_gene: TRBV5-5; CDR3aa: CASSFTPGVGMNTEAFF; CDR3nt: TGTGCCAGCAGCTTTACCCCAGGGGTAGGGATGAACACTGAAGCTTTCTTT